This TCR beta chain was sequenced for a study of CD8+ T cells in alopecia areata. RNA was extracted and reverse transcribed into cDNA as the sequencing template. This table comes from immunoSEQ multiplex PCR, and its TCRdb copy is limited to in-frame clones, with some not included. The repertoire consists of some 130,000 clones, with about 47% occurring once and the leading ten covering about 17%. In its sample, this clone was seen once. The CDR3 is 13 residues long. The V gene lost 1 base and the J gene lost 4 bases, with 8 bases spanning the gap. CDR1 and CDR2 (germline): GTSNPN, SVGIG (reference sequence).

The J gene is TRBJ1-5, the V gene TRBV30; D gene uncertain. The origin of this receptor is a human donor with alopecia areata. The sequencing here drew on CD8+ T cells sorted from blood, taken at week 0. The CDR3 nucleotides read TGTGCCTGGAGTGGCAGTCATAATCAGCCCCAGCATTTT. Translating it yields CAWSGSHNQPQHF.